The 14 T cell receptor beta chains below were found in one sample sequenced in a study of cytomegalovirus exposure and HLA in healthy donors. Sequencing used immunoSEQ multiplex PCR; TCRdb keeps in-frame clones, though not all of them. The sample consists of 120,000 or so clones, approximately 90% of them appearing once. The sequenced material came from PBMCs. These receptors all come from a woman between 18 and 29 years old in good health and CMV-seronegative.

This CDR3 reads CASSPGQPTNEKLFF. CDR3 coding DNA: TGTGCCAGCAGCCCCGGACAGCCAACTAATGAAAAACTGTTTTTT. The chain is built from TRBV7-9 and TRBJ1-4; TRBD1 might be the D (6 bases). V was shortened by 5 bases and J by 0 bases, with 10 bases between the two germline ends. The CDR3 covers 15 residues. CDR1 and CDR2 (germline): SEHNR, FQNEAQ (reference sequence).

CDR3 protein: CASSYTRVTGSPFLDTQYF. CDR3 in DNA: TGTGCCAGCAGCTACACCCGTGTTACAGGGAGCCCCTTTCTAGATACGCAGTATTTT. The rearrangement links TRBV28 to TRBJ2-3; D may be TRBD1 (6 bases). CDR3 length: 19 amino acids. Germline V gene sequence: CDR1 MDHEN, CDR2 SYDVKM. The V end lost 6 bases, the J end lost 5 bases, and 30 bases lay between the germline ends.

The V and J genes are TRBV6-5 and TRBJ2-1; 9 bases agree with TRBD2. The CDR3 extends over 15 amino acids. Germline trimming cut 6 bases from V and 3 bases from J; bases unmatched to any gene: 6. Germline values: CDR1 MNHEY, CDR2 SVGAGI. For the CDR3, the DNA is TGTGCCAGCAGGGCAAGCGGGAGGCTCTACAATGAGCAGTTCTTC. Protein sequence: CASRASGRLYNEQFF.

The rearrangement joins TRBV4-3 to TRBJ2-5; unclear D gene. The CDR3 has 15 residues. Germline V gene data show CDR1 as LGHNA and CDR2 as YSLEER. The V gene lost 5 bases and the J gene lost 3 bases, with 16 bases spanning the gap. The CDR3 sequence: CASSARLSPEETQYF. CDR3 DNA: TGCGCCAGCAGCGCCCGGTTGAGCCCCGAAGAGACCCAGTACTTC.

The table lists this clone with a count of one. This chain joins TRBV25-1 and TRBJ2-1; 9 bases match TRBD1. Trimming took 5 bases from V and 9 from J; bases not matched to a gene: 11. Looked up from germline, CDR1 is MGHDK and CDR2 is SYGVNS. This CDR3 has 15 amino acids. The CDR3 protein is CASSQDRGLSIEQFF. For the CDR3, the DNA is TGTGCCAGCAGTCAGGACAGGGGATTGAGCATTGAGCAGTTCTTC.

This clone was observed a single time. The gene calls are TRBV27 and TRBJ2-7; 9 bases align to TRBD1. The V gene end was trimmed by 5 bases and the J gene end by 5 bases; junction bases not matched to a gene: 7. The CDR3 totals 14 residues. Looked up from germline, CDR1 is MNHEY and CDR2 is SMNVEV (reference sequence). The CDR3 bases are TGTGCCAGCAGTCCCGGGACAGGGTACCACGAGCAGTACTTC. Encoded protein: CASSPGTGYHEQYF.

V and J are TRBV28 and TRBJ2-1; D unresolved. V lost 2 bases and J 0 bases, leaving 5 bases between the germline ends. The CDR3 runs 14 residues. Germline CDR1 MDHEN, CDR2 SYDVKM. The chain's CDR3 is CASSLGSSYNEQFF. In DNA form, the CDR3 reads TGTGCCAGCAGTTTAGGCAGCTCCTACAATGAGCAGTTCTTC.

The chain combines TRBV28 with TRBJ1-3; D is uncertain. The CDR3 contains 15 residues. Per the germline V gene, CDR1 is MDHEN and CDR2 is SYDVKM. V shed 2 bases and J shed 0 bases, with 8 bases lying between them. DNA for the CDR3: TGTGCCAGCAGTTTAGAGGGTTACTCTGGAAACACCATATATTTT. This translates into CASSLEGYSGNTIYF.

This chain joins TRBV25-1 and TRBJ2-5; 11 bases are a match to TRBD2. Unmatched junction bases numbered 6, after V lost 5 bases and J lost 7 bases. From germline, CDR1 is MGHDK and CDR2 SYGVNS. The CDR3 contains 14 residues. CDR3 coding DNA: TGTGCCAGCAGTCTAGCGGGAGGCTCGTTGACCCAGTACTTC. It codes for CASSLAGGSLTQYF.

This clone showed up just a few times. The V gene is TRBV6-5, the J gene TRBJ2-7, with TRBD1 matching over 7 bases. Losses at the gene ends were 8 bases for V and 2 bases for J; bases not matched to a gene: 3. CDR1 is MNHEY, CDR2 SVGAGI, per germline. The CDR3 runs to 12 residues. This CDR3 is CASQTGAYEQYF. The CDR3 nucleotides read TGTGCCAGCCAAACAGGGGCCTACGAGCAGTACTTC.

The gene calls are TRBV18 and TRBJ2-2; D possibly corresponds to TRBD1 (5 bases). The V gene lost 1 base and the J gene lost 7 bases, with 10 bases spanning the gap. CDR3 length: 14 amino acids. CDR1 and CDR2 (germline): KGHSH, LQKENI. The CDR3 DNA is TGTGCCAGCTCACCACAGGGGCAAGGCGGGGAGCTGTTTTTT. It is translated as CASSPQGQGGELFF.

This sequence joins TRBV7-2 and TRBJ2-7; 9 nucleotides align to TRBD1. Germline V gene lookup returns CDR1 SGHTA and CDR2 FQGNSA. After removal of 7 bases from V and 4 bases from J, the junction contained 8 bases not matched to a gene. The CDR3 length is 14 residues. The CDR3 region is CASTSGTGPYEQYF. The CDR3 coding sequence is TGTGCCAGCACCTCAGGGACAGGGCCATACGAGCAGTACTTC.

The chain recombines TRBV27 with TRBJ2-7; a possible D gene is TRBD2 (6 bases). This CDR3 region has 15 residues. The V gene lost 3 bases and the J gene lost 2 bases, with 14 bases spanning the gap. Per germline, CDR1 MNHEY and CDR2 SMNVEV (reference sequence). CDR3 nucleotides: TGTGCCAGCAGTTTGGAGGGATCCCCAACCTACGAGCAGTACTTC. It codes for CASSLEGSPTYEQYF.

This clone is labeled medium-sized. Other DNA variants within this sample encode the same CDR3. This rearrangement joins TRBV6-4 to TRBJ2-3; the D gene is possibly TRBD1 (6 bases). Trimming removed 3 bases at V and 1 base at J, with 8 bases between. CDR3 size: 14 residues. Germline V gives CDR1 MRHNA, CDR2 SNTAGT. CDR3 sequence (DNA): TGTGCCAGCAGTGAAGCAGGGGGCACAGATACGCAGTATTTT. Its protein is CASSEAGGTDTQYF.